This TCR beta chain was observed in a study of blood T cell repertoires in COVID-19. One Seattle source followed patients from active infection through their disease course. The CDR3 is made up of 12 amino acids. Germline lookup yields CDR1 LGHNT and CDR2 FRNRAP. V lost 0 bases and J lost 4, with 4 bases in between. Libraries were prepared by immunoSEQ multiplex PCR; TCRdb keeps only in-frame clonotypes and omits some of them. The sample yields hundreds of thousands of clones, approximately 86% seen once. The sample was peripheral blood. This chain joins TRBV12-5 and TRBJ2-7; the D is unclear. This sequence was found in a woman in her 70s with COVID-19, enrolled during active disease. The CDR3 DNA follows: TGTGCTAGTGGTTTGGTCGGGTACGAGCAGTACTTC. This codes for CASGLVGYEQYF.